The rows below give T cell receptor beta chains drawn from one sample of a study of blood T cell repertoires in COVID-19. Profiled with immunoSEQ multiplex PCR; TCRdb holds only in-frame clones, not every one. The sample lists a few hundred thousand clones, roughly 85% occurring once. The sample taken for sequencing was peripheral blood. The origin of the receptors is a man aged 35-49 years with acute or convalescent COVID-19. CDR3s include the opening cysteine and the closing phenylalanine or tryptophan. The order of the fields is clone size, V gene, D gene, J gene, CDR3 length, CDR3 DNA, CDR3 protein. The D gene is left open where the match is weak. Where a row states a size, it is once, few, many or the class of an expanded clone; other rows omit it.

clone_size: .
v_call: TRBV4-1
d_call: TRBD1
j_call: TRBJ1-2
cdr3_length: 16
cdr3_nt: TGCGCCAGCAGCCGAGGTATGGACAGGACGAACTATGGCTACACCTTC
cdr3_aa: CASSRGMDRTNYGYTF

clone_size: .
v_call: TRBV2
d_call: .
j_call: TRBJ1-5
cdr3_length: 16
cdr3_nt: TGTGCCAGCAATCCGCGGGGGGGGCCGAGCAATCAGCCCCAGCATTTT
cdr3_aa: CASNPRGGPSNQPQHF

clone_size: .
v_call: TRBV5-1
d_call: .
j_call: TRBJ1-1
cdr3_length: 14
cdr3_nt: TGCGCCAGCAGCCAGAGGACAGAGAACACTGAAGCTTTCTTT
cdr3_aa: CASSQRTENTEAFF

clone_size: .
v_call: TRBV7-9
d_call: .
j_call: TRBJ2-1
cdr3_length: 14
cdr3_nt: TGTGCCAGCAGCAGAGTTGGGGCAGACAATGAGCAGTTCTTC
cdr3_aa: CASSRVGADNEQFF

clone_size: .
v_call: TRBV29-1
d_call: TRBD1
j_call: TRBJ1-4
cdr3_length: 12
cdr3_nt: TGCAGCGTTAACAGGGGAGGAGAAAAACTGTTTTTT
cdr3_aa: CSVNRGGEKLFF

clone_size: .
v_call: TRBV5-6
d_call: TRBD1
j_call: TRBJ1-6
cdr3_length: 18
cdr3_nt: TGTGCCAGCAGCTTCGGGACAGGGATAATGGTGGGGGATTCACCCCTCCACTTT
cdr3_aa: CASSFGTGIMVGDSPLHF

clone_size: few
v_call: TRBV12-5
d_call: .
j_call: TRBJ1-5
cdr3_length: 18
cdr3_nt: TGTGCTAGTGGTCAGATTACACCAGGGTCTTATAGCAATCAGCCCCAGCATTTT
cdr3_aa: CASGQITPGSYSNQPQHF

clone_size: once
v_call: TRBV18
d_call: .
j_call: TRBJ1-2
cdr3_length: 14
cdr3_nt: TGTGCCAGCTCACCCGAACAGGTCGGCTATGGCTACACCTTC
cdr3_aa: CASSPEQVGYGYTF

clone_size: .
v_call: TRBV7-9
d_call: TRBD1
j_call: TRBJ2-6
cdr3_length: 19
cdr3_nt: TGTGCCAGCAGTTTCCTAGTCAGGGGGCGCTTTTCTGGGGCCAACGTCCTGACTTTC
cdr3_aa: CASSFLVRGRFSGANVLTF

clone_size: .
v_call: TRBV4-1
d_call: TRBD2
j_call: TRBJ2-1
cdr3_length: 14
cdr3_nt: TGCGCCAGCAGCCAAATTAGCGGGGGGCTTAAACAGTTCTTC
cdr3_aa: CASSQISGGLKQFF

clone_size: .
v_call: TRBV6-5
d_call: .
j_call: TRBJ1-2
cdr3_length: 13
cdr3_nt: TGTGCCAGCAGCAGGGATTCCAAGCATGGCTACACCTTC
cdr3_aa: CASSRDSKHGYTF

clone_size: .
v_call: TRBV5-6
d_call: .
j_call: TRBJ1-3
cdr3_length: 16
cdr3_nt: TGTGCCAGCAGCTTACCGGGGGACGAGTCGGGAAACACCATATATTTT
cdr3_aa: CASSLPGDESGNTIYF

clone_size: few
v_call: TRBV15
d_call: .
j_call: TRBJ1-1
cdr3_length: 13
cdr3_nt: TGTGCCACCACACGGTTACTGAACACTGAAGCTTTCTTT
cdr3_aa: CATTRLLNTEAFF

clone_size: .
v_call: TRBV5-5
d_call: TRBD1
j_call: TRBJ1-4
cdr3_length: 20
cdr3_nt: TGTGCCAGCAGCTTGGGTTATCGGACAGGGGAGATAAGGGGTAATGAAAAACTGTTTTTT
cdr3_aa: CASSLGYRTGEIRGNEKLFF

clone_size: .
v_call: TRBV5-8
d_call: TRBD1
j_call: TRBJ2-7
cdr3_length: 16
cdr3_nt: TGTGCCAGCAGCGGTAGAAGACAGGGGGACTACTACGAGCAGTACTTC
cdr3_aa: CASSGRRQGDYYEQYF

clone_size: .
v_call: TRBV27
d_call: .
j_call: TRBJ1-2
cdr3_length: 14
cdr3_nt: TGTGCCAGCAGTTTCGTAGGGGTCCCTAGTGGCTACACCTTC
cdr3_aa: CASSFVGVPSGYTF

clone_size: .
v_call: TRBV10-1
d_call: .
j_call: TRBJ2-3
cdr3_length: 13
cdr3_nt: TGCGCCAGTGGAGGGACTAGCACAGATACGCAGTATTTT
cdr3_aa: CASGGTSTDTQYF

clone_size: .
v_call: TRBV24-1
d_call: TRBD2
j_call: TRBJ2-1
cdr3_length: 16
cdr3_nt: TGTGCCACCAGTGATGCAGCGGGGGGGAACTACAATGAGCAGTTCTTC
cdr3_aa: CATSDAAGGNYNEQFF

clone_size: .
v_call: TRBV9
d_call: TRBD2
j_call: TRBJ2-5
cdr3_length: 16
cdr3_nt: TGTGCCAGCAGCGTAGGAGTCGGGGGGGCCACAGAGACCCAGTACTTC
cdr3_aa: CASSVGVGGATETQYF

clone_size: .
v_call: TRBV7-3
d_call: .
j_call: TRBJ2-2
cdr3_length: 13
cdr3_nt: TGTGCCAGCAGCTTATCAGGGGCCGGGGAGCTGTTTTTT
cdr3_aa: CASSLSGAGELFF

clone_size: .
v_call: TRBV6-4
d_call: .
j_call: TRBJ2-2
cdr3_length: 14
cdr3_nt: TGTGCCAGCTCGGAGTGGCAGAACACCGGGGAGCTGTTTTTT
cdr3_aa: CASSEWQNTGELFF

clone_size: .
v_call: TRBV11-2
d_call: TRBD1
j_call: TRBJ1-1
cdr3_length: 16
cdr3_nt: TGTGCCAGCAGGGATGCTTGGACAGGCGTGAACACTGAAGCTTTCTTT
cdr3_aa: CASRDAWTGVNTEAFF

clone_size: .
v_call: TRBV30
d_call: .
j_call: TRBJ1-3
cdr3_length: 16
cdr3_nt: TGTGCCTGGAGTAGGGTCGGGGGAACCTCTGGAAACACCATATATTTT
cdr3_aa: CAWSRVGGTSGNTIYF

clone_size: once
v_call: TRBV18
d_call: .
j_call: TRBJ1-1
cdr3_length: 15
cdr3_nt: TGTGCCAGCTCCCCTCCAACAGGAAGGAACACTGAAGCTTTCTTT
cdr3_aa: CASSPPTGRNTEAFF

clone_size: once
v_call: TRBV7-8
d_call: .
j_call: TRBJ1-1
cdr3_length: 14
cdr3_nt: TGTGCCAGCAGCCCGGACATAACCACACCTGAAGCTTTCTTT
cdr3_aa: CASSPDITTPEAFF

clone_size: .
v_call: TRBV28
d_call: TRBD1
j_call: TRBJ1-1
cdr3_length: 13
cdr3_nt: TGTGCCAGCAGCTGGACAGGGAACACTGAAGCTTTCTTT
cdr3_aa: CASSWTGNTEAFF

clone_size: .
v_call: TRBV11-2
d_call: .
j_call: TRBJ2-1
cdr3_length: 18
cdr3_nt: TGTGCCAGCAGCTTAGTACCGTTTGGGGGGGGCCGGGGAAATGAGCAGTTCTTC
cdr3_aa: CASSLVPFGGGRGNEQFF

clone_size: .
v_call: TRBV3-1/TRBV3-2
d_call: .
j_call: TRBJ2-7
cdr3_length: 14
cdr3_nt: TGTGCCAGCAGCCAAGCTTCGCAAACGGGCGAGCAGTACTTC
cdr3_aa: CASSQASQTGEQYF

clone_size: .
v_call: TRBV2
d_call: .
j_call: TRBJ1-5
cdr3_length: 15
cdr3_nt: TGTGCCAGCAGCCAAGGGGGGGAGAGCAATCAGCCCCAGCATTTT
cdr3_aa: CASSQGGESNQPQHF

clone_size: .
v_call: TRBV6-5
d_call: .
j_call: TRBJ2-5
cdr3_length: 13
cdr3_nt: TGTGCCAGCAGTAGGGGGATTGCGGAGACCCAGTACTTC
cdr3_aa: CASSRGIAETQYF

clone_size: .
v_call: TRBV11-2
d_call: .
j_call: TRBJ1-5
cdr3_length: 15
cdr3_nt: TGTGCCAGCAGCTTAGATCCAGGGAGGGGTCAGCCCCAGCATTTT
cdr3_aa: CASSLDPGRGQPQHF

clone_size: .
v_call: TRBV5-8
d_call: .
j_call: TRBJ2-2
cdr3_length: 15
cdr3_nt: TGTGCCAGCAGCTTGGCCGCGGGGAGGAACGGGGAGCTGTTTTTT
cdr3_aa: CASSLAAGRNGELFF